The present T cell receptor (beta chain) was sequenced within a study of T cell responses to AZD1222 COVID-19 vaccine. CDR3 length equals 17 residues. Trimming pared 0 bases from V and 6 bases from J, leaving 20 bases between. Looked up from germline, CDR1 is SGDLS and CDR2 is YYNGEE. Measured with immunoSEQ multiplex PCR; TCRdb has only the in-frame clones, and not every one. The sample records over 120,000 clones, 88% being singletons. The chain couples TRBV9 to TRBJ2-3, with D maybe TRBD2 (7 bases). The sequences come from peripheral blood, collected 28 days after the second dose of the MenACWY control vaccine. This TCR derives from an adult who received the MenACWY meningococcal vaccine as a control. CDR3 loop: CASSVARIGGATDTQYF. The DNA of the CDR3 is TGTGCCAGCAGCGTAGCGCGGATAGGGGGGGCGACGGATACGCAGTATTTT. The variable domain in full, with the rest retrieved from reference TRBV9 and TRBJ2-3, is DSGVTQTPKHLITATGQRVTLRCSPRSGDLSVYWYQQSLDQGLQFLIQYYNGEERAKGNILERFSAQQFPDLHSELNLSSLELGDSALYFCASSVARIGGATDTQYFGPGTRLTVL.